This is a list of T cell receptor beta chains from one sample in a study of metastatic and nonmetastatic thyroid tumors. TCRdb reprocessed the PCR reads using MiXCR. The data hold 9,000 to 15,000 clones, with 25% to 40% observed a single time. Sequences were obtained from tumor tissue. These receptors all stem from a female donor with papillary thyroid cancer or a benign thyroid nodule (not recorded which). Some clones in this sample may be carry-over from other donors' samples. The CDR3 runs from the conserved cysteine through the conserved F or W. The D gene is left open where the match is weak. Size values are once, few and many counts, or a class for expanded clones, and some rows have none.

J: TRBJ1-4
V: TRBV3-1
D: -
size: -
CDR3: CASSPSGGGVGKLFF
DNA: TGTGCCAGCAGCCCGTCTGGAGGGGGGGTAGGAAAACTGTTTTTT

J: TRBJ2-1
V: TRBV5-4
D: TRBD2
size: many
CDR3: CASSPGTSGVNEQFF
DNA: TGTGCCAGCAGCCCAGGGACTAGCGGGGTAAATGAGCAGTTCTTC

J: TRBJ1-6
V: TRBV20-1
D: -
size: few
CDR3: CSARVAGIRGPYNSPLHF
DNA: TGCAGTGCTAGGGTCGCCGGTATCAGGGGCCCCTATAATTCACCCCTCCACTTT

J: TRBJ2-7
V: TRBV5-1
D: -
size: -
CDR3: CASSLYAAASSYEQYF
DNA: TGCGCCAGCAGCTTGTATGCAGCAGCTAGCTCCTACGAGCAGTACTTC

J: TRBJ2-1
V: TRBV6-1
D: -
size: -
CDR3: CASTREWEREQFF
DNA: TGTGCCAGCACGAGGGAGTGGGAGCGGGAGCAGTTCTTC

J: TRBJ1-6
V: TRBV6-1
D: -
size: -
CDR3: CASSGTRDPNSPLHF
DNA: TGTGCCAGCAGTGGCACCCGGGACCCGAATTCACCCCTCCACTTT

J: TRBJ1-4
V: TRBV3-1
D: -
size: medium-sized
CDR3: CASSHRSFGGKLFF
DNA: TGTGCCAGCAGCCACCGATCCTTCGGGGGAAAACTGTTTTTT

J: TRBJ2-7
V: TRBV19
D: -
size: few
CDR3: CASGTSIYEQYF
DNA: TGTGCCAGTGGAACAAGCATCTACGAGCAGTACTTC

J: TRBJ2-3
V: TRBV19
D: TRBD1
size: many
CDR3: CASSPGQGWNTQYF
DNA: TGTGCCAGTAGTCCCGGACAGGGGTGGAATACGCAGTATTTT

J: TRBJ2-2
V: TRBV4-2
D: -
size: many
CDR3: CASSQDRTGELFF
DNA: TGTGCCAGCAGCCAAGATAGGACCGGGGAGCTGTTTTTT

J: TRBJ1-2
V: TRBV2
D: -
size: medium-sized
CDR3: CASSGHKVWAEDGYTF
DNA: TGTGCCAGCAGTGGGCATAAGGTGTGGGCCGAAGATGGCTACACCTTC

J: TRBJ1-5
V: TRBV20-1
D: -
size: -
CDR3: CSASVPGVISNQPQHF
DNA: TGCAGTGCTAGCGTCCCAGGGGTAATTAGCAATCAGCCCCAGCATTTT

J: TRBJ2-7
V: TRBV20-1
D: -
size: -
CDR3: CSARDPRSISYEQYF
DNA: TGCAGTGCTAGAGATCCTAGGTCGATCTCCTACGAGCAGTACTTC

J: TRBJ2-2
V: TRBV27
D: -
size: -
CDR3: CASSLSTTGELFF
DNA: TGTGCCAGCAGTTTATCGACTACCGGGGAGCTGTTTTTT

J: TRBJ2-3
V: TRBV2
D: -
size: -
CDR3: CASSELARAGGWDTQYF
DNA: TGTGCCAGCAGTGAACTAGCGAGAGCAGGCGGTTGGGATACGCAGTATTTT